The clone carrying this TCR beta chain was counted ten times or more. Its antigen remains unidentified. Every cDNA TCR molecule received its own unique molecular identifier. MiXCR, applied by TCRdb to the 5' RACE reads, yields one record per CDR3 protein. The sample comprises 45,000 to 55,000 distinct CDR3 sequences, approximately 5% of which are singletons, and over 8.5% rests with the top ten. Time point meaning: sample taken at primary tumor resection. The authors sequenced whole RNA from tumor, nontumor lung or frozen PBMC without sorting. The cohort: under 80 early-stage, untreated non-small cell lung cancer patients. The sample originates from a study of spatial heterogeneity in lung cancer. Study overall: More beta-chain than alpha-chain sequences were consistently detected.

Study outcomes and limitations: Resection saw ubiquitous expanded tumor TCRs appear in blood more than follow-up did.

Per the germline V gene, CDR1 is SEHNR and CDR2 is FQNEAQ (reference sequence). V was pared by 4 bases and J by 1 base, with 5 bases between. The CDR3 runs to 13 residues. The TCR originated in a male donor with early-stage non-small cell lung cancer. The specimen was PBMCs, collected at surgery. The gene calls are TRBV7-9 and TRBJ1-5, with D hard to call. This CDR3 reads CASSSYSNQPQHF. CDR3 nucleotide sequence: TGTGCCAGCAGCTCATACAGCAATCAGCCCCAGCATTTT.